This T cell receptor (beta chain) was found in a study of T cell responses to AZD1222 COVID-19 vaccine. Findings and limits, study-wide: AZD1222 recipients seropositive at baseline numbered only five to seven. An increase in Spike-specific TCR breadth and depth was observed after two AZD1222 doses. Without day 14 samples, only post-peak T cell repertoires were studied.

Sequencing used immunoSEQ multiplex PCR; TCRdb keeps in-frame clones, though not all of them. The data hold under 200,000 clones, with about 87% observed a single time. This CDR3 region has 16 residues. The V segment lost 4 bases and the J segment 2 bases; nucleotides outside the gene matches: 5. Germline V gene sequence: CDR1 MNHEY, CDR2 SMNVEV (reference sequence). In regard to this clone: The target antigen is unknown.

The V gene is TRBV27, the J gene TRBJ2-7, with 13 bases that match TRBD2. The clonotype was recovered from an adult in good health. Sample: peripheral blood, taken on day 0 of MenACWY control vaccination. The CDR3, as DNA: TGTGCCAGCAGTTCCCTTACTAGCGGGGGGGCCTACGAGCAGTACTTC. Translating it yields CASSSLTSGGAYEQYF.